Included here is one TCR beta chain sequence, with context. The antigen remains unidentified. The germline gene is not matched at one end of the junction; a read error may be the cause. The CDR3 sequence is 12 residues long. CDR1 is ENHRY and CDR2 is SYGVKD in the germline V gene. MiXCR was run by TCRdb on the 5' RACE reads, yielding one entry per CDR3 protein. The repertoire holds a few hundred thousand distinct CDR3 sequences, with 9.5% to 15% as singletons. The entry originates in a study of T cells after yellow fever vaccination. Study-wide results and limits: Abundant clonotypes (contaminants from the bulk population) could be present in FACS-sorted repertoires. Peak timing came faster in the weaker secondary response, day 5 versus 15.

This material consisted of CD4+ T cells sorted from PBMCs, taken 15 days after the yellow fever booster vaccination. This chain joins TRBV10-3 and TRBJ2-3; either TRBD1 or TRBD2 may fit D (5 bases each). The receptor was derived from a young man who received the YFV17D yellow fever vaccine. The CDR3 DNA reads as TGTTCCATCTCCGGGACCACAGATACGCAGTATTTT. Translation: CSISGTTDTQYF.